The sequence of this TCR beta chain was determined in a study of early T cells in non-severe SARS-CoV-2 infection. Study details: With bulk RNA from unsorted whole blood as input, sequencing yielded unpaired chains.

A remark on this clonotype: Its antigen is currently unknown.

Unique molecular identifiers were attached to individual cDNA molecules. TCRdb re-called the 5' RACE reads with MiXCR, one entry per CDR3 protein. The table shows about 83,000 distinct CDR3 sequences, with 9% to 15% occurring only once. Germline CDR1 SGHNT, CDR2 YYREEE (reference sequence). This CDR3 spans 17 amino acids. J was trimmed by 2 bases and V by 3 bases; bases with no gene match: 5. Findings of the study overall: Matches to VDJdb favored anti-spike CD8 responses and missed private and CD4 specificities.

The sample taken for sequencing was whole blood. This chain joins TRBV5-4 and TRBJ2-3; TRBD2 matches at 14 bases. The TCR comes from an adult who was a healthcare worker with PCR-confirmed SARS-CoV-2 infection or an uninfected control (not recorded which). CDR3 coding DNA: TGTGCCAGCAGCTCGGGACTAGCGGGAGTGCTCACAGATACGCAGTATTTT. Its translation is CASSSGLAGVLTDTQYF.